One and the same sample provided the 5 T cell receptor beta chains below, sequenced in a study of cytomegalovirus exposure and HLA in healthy donors. 60 Vbeta and 13 Jbeta primers were used in PCR. The repertoire was sequenced with immunoSEQ multiplex PCR; TCRdb's copy has only in-frame clones and lacks some. In the table there are some 100,000 clones, about 79% of which are singletons. The sample was PBMCs. Receptors were obtained from a young woman in good health and CMV-seronegative.

The chain recombines TRBV11-2 with TRBJ2-3; D gene ambiguous. This CDR3 has 16 amino acids. Trimming shortened V by 1 base and J by 1 base, and 12 bases separated the two germline ends. The germline V gene encodes CDR1 SGHAT and CDR2 FQNNGV. CDR3 bases: TGTGCCAGCAGCTTAGCTCAAGGCCGGGGCACAGATACGCAGTATTTT. Amino acid sequence: CASSLAQGRGTDTQYF.

The chain combines TRBV28 with TRBJ2-7, with TRBD2 matching over 8 bases. CDR1 MDHEN and CDR2 SYDVKM come from the germline V gene. Trimming took 5 bases from V and 5 from J; bases not matched to a gene: 8. CDR3 length equals 14 residues. In DNA, the CDR3 is TGTGCCAGCAGTCCGGGGGGGTGGTATCACGAGCAGTACTTC. Amino acids: CASSPGGWYHEQYF.

The count of this clone is one. The rearrangement joins TRBV9 to TRBJ2-5; 12 bases match TRBD2. The CDR3 contains 14 residues. The V gene end was trimmed by 4 bases and the J gene end by 5 bases; junction bases not matched to a gene: 3. Germline-derived CDR1 and CDR2 are SGDLS and YYNGEE. CDR3 region: CASSFTSGRETQYF. The CDR3 DNA sequence: TGTGCCAGCAGCTTTACTAGCGGGAGGGAGACCCAGTACTTC.

The genes are TRBV5-1 and TRBJ2-7, with D maybe TRBD2 (6 bases). Germline V CDR1 and CDR2: SGHRS, YFSETQ. Deletions cut 2 bases from V and 4 bases from J, with 19 bases between. The CDR3 covers 16 residues. The CDR3 spells CASSFAGPPTPYEQYF. The CDR3 DNA follows: TGCGCCAGCAGCTTCGCGGGGCCCCCGACACCTTACGAGCAGTACTTC.

The V and J genes are TRBV28 and TRBJ1-4; 7 bases are shared with TRBD1. The CDR3 consists of 17 residues. Trimming took 1 base from V and 8 from J; bases not matched to a gene: 13. Per germline, CDR1 MDHEN and CDR2 SYDVKM. CDR3 sequence (DNA): TGTGCCAGCAGTTTATACCCCCTAGACAGGGTGGGAGAAAAACTGTTTTTT. It specifies CASSLYPLDRVGEKLFF.